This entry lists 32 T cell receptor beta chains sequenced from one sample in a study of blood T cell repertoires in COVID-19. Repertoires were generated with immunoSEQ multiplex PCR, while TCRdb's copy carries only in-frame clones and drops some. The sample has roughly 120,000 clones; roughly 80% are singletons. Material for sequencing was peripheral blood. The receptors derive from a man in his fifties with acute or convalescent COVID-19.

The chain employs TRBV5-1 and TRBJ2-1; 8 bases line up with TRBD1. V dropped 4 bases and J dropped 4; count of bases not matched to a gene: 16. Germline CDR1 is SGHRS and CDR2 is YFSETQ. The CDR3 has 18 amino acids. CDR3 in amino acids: CASSQRPPTGVEYNEQFF. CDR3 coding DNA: TGCGCCAGCAGCCAACGCCCACCGACAGGGGTTGAGTACAATGAGCAGTTCTTC.

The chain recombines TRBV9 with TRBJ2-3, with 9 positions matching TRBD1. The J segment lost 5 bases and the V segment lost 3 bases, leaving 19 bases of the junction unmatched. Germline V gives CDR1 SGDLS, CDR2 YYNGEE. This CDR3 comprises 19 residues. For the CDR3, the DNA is TGTGCCAGCAGCGCTGAAATAGCTGGTTGGTACAGGGGGCAAGATACGCAGTATTTT. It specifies CASSAEIAGWYRGQDTQYF.

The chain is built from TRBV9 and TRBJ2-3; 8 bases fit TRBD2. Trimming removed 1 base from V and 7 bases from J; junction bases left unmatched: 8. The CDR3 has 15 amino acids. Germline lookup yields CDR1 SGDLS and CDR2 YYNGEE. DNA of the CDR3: TGTGCCAGCAGCGTAAGACGGGGGGGCCGAAATACGCAGTATTTT. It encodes CASSVRRGGRNTQYF.

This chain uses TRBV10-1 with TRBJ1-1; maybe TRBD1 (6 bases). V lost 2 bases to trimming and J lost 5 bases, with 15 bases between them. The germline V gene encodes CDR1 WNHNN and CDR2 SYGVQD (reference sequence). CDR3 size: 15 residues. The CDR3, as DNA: TGCGCCAGCAGTGAGGGAGGAACAGGGAGAACTGAAGCTTTCTTT. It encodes CASSEGGTGRTEAFF.

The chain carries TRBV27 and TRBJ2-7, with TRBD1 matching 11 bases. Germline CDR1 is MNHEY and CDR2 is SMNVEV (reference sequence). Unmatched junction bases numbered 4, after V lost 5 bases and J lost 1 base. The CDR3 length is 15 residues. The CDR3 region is CASSTDRGRSYEQYF. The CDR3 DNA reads TGTGCCAGCAGTACGGACAGGGGGCGATCCTACGAGCAGTACTTC.

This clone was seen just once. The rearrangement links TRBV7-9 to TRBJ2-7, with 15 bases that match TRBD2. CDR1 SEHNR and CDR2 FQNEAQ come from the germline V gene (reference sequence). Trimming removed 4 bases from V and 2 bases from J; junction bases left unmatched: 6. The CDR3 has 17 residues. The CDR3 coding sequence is TGTGCCAGCAGCTCAGGACTAGCGGGAGGGGGGGCCTACGAGCAGTACTTC. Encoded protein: CASSSGLAGGGAYEQYF.

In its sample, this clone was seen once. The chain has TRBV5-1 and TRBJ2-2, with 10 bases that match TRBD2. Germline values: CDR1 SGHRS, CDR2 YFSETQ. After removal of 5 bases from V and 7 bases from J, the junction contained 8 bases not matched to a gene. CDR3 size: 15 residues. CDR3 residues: CASRIQGTSDGELFF. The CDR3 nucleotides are TGCGCCAGCAGAATTCAAGGGACTAGCGACGGGGAGCTGTTTTTT.

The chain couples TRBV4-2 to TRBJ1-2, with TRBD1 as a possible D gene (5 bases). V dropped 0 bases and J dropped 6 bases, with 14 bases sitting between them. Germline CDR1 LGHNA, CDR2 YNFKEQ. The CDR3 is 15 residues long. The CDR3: CASSQENYRMNGYTF. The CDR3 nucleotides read TGTGCCAGCAGCCAAGAAAACTACAGGATGAATGGCTACACCTTC.

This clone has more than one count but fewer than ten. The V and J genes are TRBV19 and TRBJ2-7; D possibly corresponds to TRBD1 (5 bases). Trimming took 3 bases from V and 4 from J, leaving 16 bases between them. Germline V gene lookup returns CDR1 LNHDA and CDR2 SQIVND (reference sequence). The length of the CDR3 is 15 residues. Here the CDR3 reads CASSISGQGPYEQYF. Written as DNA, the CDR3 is TGTGCCAGTAGTATTTCCGGACAAGGACCGTACGAGCAGTACTTC.

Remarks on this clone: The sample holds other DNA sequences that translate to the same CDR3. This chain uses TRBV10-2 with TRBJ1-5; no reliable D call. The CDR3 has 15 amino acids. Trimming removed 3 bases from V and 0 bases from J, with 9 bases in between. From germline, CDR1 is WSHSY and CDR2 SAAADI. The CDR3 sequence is CASSDGPYSNQPQHF. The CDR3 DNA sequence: TGCGCCAGCAGTGATGGCCCTTATAGCAATCAGCCCCAGCATTTT.

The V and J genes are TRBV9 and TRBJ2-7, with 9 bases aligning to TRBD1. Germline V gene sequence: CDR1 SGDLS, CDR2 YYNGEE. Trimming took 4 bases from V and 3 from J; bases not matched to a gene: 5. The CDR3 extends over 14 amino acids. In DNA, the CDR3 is TGTGCCAGCAGCTCGGGGACAGGGAACTACGAGCAGTACTTC. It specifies CASSSGTGNYEQYF.

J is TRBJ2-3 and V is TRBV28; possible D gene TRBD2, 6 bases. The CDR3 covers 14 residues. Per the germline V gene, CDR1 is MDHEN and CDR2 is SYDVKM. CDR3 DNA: TGTGCGATAAAGGGACTCCTTTACACAGATACGCAGTATTTT. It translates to CAIKGLLYTDTQYF. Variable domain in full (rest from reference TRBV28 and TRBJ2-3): DVKVTQSSRYLVKRTGEKVFLECVQDMDHENMFWYRQDPGLGLRLIYFSYDVKMKEKGDIPEGYSVSREKKERFSLILESASTNQTSMYLCAIKGLLYTDTQYFGPGTRLTVL.

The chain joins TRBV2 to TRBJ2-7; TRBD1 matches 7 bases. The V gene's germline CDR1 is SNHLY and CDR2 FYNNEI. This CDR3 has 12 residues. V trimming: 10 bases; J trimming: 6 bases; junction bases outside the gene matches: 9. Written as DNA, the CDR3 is TGTGCCAACCATGCAGGGGGAGCCGAGCAGTACTTC. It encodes CANHAGGAEQYF.

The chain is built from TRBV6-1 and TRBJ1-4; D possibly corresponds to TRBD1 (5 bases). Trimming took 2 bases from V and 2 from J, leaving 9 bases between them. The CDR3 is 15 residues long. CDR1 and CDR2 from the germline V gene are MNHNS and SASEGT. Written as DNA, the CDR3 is TGTGCCAGCAGTGAATCGGCAGGGACTAATGAAAAACTGTTTTTT. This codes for CASSESAGTNEKLFF.

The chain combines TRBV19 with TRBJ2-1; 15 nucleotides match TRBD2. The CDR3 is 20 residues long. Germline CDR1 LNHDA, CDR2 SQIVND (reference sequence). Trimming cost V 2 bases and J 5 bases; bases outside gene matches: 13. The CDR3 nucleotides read TGTGCCAGTAGTATACCGAGGACTAGCGGGAGGGCCTCTAAACACAATGAGCAGTTCTTC. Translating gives CASSIPRTSGRASKHNEQFF.

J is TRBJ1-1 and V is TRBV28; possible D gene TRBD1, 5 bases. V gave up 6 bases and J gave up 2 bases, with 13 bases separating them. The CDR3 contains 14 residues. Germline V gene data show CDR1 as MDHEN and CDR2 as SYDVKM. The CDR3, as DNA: TGTGCCAGCAGCTCGACAGAGAGTAACACTGAAGCTTTCTTT. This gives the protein CASSSTESNTEAFF.

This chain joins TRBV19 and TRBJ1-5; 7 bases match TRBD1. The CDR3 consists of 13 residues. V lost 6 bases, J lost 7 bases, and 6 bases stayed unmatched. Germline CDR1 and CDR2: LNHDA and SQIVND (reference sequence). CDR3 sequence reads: CASRAQGRQPQHF. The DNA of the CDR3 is TGTGCCAGTAGAGCACAGGGGCGACAGCCCCAGCATTTT.

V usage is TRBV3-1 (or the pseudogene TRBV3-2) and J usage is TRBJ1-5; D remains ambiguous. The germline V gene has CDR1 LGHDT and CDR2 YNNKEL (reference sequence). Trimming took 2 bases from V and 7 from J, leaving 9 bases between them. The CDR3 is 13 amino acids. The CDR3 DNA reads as TGTGCCAGCAGCCAATCCCTCCGGCAGCCCCAGCATTTT. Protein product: CASSQSLRQPQHF.

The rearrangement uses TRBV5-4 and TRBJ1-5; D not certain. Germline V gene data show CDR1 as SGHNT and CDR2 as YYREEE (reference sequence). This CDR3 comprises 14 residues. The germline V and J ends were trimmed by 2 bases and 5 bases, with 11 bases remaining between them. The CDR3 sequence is CASSLYGDYQPQHF. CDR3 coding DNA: TGTGCCAGCAGCTTATACGGAGATTATCAGCCCCAGCATTTT.

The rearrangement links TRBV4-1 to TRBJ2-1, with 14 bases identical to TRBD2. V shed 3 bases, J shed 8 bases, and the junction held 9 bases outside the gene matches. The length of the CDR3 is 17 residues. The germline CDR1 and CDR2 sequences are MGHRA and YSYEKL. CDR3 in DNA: TGCGCCAGCAGCCAGCGGACTAGCGGGGGGTATAGCGATGAGCAGTTCTTC. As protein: CASSQRTSGGYSDEQFF.

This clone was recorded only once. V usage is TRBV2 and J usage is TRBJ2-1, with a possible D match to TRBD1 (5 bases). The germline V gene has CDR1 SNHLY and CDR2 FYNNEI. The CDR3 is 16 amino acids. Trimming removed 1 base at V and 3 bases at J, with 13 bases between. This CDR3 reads CASSEDRTALYNEQFF. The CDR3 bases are TGTGCCAGCAGTGAAGACAGGACGGCACTCTACAATGAGCAGTTCTTC.

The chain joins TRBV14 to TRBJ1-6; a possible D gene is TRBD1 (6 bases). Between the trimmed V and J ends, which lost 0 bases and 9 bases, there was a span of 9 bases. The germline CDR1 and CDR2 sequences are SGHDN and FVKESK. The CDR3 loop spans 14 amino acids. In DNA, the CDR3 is TGTGCCAGCAGCCAAGAACACAGGGCTTCACCCCTCCACTTT. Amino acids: CASSQEHRASPLHF.

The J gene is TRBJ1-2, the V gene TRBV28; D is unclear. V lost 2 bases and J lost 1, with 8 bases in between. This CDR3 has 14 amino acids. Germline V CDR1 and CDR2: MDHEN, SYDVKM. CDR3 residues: CASSLMTGNYGYTF. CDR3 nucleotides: TGTGCCAGCAGTTTAATGACGGGTAACTATGGCTACACCTTC.

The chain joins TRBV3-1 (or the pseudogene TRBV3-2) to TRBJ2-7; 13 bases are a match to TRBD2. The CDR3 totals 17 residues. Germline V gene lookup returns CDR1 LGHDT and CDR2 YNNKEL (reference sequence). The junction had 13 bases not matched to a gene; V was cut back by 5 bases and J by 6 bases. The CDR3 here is CASSYGLAGVPWGEQYF. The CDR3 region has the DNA TGTGCCAGCAGCTACGGACTAGCGGGGGTCCCTTGGGGCGAGCAGTACTTC.

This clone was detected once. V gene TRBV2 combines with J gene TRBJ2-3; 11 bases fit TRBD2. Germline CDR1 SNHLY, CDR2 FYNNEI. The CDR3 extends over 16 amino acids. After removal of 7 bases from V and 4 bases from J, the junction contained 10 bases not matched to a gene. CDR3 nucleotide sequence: TGTGCCAGCACTACTAGCGGGAGTTGGGGGCCAGATACGCAGTATTTT. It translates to CASTTSGSWGPDTQYF.

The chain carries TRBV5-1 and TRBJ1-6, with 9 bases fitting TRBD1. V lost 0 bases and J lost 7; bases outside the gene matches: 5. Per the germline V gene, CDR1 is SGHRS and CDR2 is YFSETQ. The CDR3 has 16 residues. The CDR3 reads CASSLAGTGRNSPLHF. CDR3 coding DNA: TGCGCCAGCAGCTTGGCCGGGACAGGGCGAAATTCACCCCTCCACTTT.

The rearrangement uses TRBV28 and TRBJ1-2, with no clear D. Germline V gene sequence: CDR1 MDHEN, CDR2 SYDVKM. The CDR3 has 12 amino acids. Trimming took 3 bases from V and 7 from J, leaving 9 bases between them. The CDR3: CASSFNGFGYTF. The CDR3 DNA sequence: TGTGCCAGCAGTTTTAACGGGTTTGGCTACACCTTC.

The CDR3 is CASSSGVSGNTIYF. For the CDR3, the DNA is TGCGCCAGCAGCTCCGGGGTCTCTGGAAACACCATATATTTT. This chain uses TRBV5-1 with TRBJ1-3; unclear D gene. The ends were cut back, 3 bases at V and 0 bases at J, with 7 bases in the middle. CDR1 and CDR2 from the germline V gene are SGHRS and YFSETQ. The CDR3 sequence is 14 residues long.

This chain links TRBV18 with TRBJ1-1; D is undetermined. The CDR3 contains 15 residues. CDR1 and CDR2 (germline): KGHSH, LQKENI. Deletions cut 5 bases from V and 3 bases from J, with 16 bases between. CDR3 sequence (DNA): TGTGCCAGCTCATTTCGGCCCGTTCGGGACACTGAAGCTTTCTTT. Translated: CASSFRPVRDTEAFF.

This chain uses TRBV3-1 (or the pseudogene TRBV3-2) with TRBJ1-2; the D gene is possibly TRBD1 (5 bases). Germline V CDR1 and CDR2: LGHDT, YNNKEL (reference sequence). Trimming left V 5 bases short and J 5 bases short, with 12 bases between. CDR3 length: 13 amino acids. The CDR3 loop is CASSKPGFYGYTF. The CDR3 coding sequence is TGTGCCAGCAGCAAGCCAGGGTTTTATGGCTACACCTTC.

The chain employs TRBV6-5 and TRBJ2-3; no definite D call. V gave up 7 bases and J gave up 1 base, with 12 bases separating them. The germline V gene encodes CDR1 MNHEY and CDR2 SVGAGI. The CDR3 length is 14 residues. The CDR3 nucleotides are TGTGCCAGCATCTTGAGCGCGGGCACAGATACGCAGTATTTT. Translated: CASILSAGTDTQYF.

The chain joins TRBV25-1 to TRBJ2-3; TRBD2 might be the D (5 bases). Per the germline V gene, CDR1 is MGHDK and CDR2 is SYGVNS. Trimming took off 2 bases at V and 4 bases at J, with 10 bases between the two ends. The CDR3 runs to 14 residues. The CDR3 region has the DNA TGTGCCAGCAGTGAAACCGCGGACTCAGATACGCAGTATTTT. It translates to CASSETADSDTQYF.